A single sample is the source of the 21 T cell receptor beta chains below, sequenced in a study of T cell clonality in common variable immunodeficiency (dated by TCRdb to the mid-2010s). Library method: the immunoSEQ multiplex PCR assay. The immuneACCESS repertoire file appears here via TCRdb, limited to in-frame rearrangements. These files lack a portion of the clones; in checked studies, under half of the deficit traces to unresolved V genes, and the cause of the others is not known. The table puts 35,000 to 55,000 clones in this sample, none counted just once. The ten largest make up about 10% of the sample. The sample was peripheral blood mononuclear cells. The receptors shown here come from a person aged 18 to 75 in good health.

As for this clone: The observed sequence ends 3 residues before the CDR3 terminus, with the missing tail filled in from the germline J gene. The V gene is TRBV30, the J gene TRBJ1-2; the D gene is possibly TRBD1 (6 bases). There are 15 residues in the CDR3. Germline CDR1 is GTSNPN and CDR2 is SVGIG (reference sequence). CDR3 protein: CAWGTQGREISDYTF. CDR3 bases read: TGTGCCTGGGGTACTCAGGGGAGGGAAATATCCGAC.

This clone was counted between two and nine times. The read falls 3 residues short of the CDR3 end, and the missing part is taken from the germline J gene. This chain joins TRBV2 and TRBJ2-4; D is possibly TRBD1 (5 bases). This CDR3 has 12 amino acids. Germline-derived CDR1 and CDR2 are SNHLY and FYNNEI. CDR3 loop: CASSTGNYGQYF. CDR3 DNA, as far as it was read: TGTGCCAGCAGCACAGGAAACTATGGT.

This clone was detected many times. The CDR3 sequence: CASSLATYTGTGGTEAFF. The DNA read from the CDR3 is TGTGCCAGCAGCTTAGCTACGTATACCGGGACAGGGGGCACTGAA. The genes are TRBV7-8 and TRBJ1-1; 11 bases fit TRBD1. The read ends 3 residues before the CDR3 terminus; that terminus is restored from the germline J gene. This CDR3 has 18 residues. Germline V lookup: CDR1 SGHVS, CDR2 FQNEAQ. Germline trimming cut 0 bases from V and 4 bases from J; bases unmatched to any gene: 10.

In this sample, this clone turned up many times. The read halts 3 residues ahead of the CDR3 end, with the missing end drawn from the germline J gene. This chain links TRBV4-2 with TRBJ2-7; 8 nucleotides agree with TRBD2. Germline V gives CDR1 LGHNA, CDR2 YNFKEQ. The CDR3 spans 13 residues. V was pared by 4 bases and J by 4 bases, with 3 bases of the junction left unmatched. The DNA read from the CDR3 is TGTGCCAGCAGCCCCACTAGCGGATACGAG. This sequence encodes CASSPTSGYE. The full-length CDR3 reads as CASSPTSGYEQYF.

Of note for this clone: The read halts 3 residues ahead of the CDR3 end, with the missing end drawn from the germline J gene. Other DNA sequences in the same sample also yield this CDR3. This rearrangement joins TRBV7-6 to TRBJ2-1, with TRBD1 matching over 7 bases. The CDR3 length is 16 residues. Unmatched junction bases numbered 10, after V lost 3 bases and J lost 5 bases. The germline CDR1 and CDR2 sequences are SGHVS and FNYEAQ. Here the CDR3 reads CASSLTGLKDNNEQFF. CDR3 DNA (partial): TGTGCCAGCAGCTTGACAGGGCTGAAGGATAACAATGAG. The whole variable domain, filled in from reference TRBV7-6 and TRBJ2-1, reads GAGVSQSPRYKVTKRGQDVALRCDPISGHVSLYWYRQALGQGPEFLTYFNYEAQQDKSGLPNDRFSAERPEGSISTLTIQRTEQRDSAMYRCASSLTGLKDNNEQFFGPGTRLTVL.

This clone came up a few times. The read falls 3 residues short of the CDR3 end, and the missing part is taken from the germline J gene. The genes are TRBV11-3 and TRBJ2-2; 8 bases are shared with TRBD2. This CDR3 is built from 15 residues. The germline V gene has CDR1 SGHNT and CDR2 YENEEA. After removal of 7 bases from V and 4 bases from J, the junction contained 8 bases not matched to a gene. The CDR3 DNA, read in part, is TGTGCCAGCACCCCCCCCGGGGGGGGCACCGGGGAG. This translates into CASTPPGGGTGE. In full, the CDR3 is CASTPPGGGTGELFF.

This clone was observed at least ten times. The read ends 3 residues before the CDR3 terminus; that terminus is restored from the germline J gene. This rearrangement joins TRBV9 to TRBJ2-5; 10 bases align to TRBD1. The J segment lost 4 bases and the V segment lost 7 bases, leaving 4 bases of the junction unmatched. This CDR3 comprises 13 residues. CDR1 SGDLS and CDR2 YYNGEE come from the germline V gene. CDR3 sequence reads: CASARDRGETQYF. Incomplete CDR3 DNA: TGTGCCAGCGCCCGGGACAGGGGAGAGACC.

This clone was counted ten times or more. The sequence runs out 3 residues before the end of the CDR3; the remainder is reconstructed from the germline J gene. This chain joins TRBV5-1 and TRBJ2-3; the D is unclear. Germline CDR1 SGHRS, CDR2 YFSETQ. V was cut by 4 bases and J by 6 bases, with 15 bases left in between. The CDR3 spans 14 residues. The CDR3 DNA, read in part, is TGCGCCAGCAGCGAAGACTCAACGGAGGATACG. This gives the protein CASSEDSTEDT. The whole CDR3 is CASSEDSTEDTQYF.

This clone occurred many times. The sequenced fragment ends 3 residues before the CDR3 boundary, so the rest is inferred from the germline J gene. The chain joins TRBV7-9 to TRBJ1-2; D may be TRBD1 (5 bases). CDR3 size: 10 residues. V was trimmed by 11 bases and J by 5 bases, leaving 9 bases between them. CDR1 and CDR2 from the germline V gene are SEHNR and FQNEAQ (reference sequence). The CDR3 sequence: CALRQYGYTF. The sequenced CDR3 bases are TGTGCCCTCCGACAGTATGGC.

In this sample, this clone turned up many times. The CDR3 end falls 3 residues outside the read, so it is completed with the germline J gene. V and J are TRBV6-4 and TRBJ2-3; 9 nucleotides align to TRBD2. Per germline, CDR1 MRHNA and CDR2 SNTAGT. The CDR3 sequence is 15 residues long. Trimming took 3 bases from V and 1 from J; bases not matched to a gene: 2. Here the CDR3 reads CASSETSGGTDTQYF. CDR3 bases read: TGTGCCAGCAGTGAGACTAGCGGAGGCACAGATACG.

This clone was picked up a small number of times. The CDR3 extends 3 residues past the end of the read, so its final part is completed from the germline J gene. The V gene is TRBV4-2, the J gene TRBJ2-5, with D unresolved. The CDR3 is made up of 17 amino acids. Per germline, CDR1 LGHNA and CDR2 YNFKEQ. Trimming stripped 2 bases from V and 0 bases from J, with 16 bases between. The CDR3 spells CASSQSQRATYQETQYF. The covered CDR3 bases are TGTGCCAGCAGCCAATCGCAAAGGGCTACCTACCAAGAGACC.

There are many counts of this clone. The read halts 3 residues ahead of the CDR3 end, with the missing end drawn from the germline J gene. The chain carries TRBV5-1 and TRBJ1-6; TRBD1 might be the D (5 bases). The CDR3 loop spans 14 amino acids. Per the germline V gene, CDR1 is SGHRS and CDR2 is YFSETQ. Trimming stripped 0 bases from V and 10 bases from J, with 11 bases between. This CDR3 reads CASSLGRAESPLHF. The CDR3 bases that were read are TGCGCCAGCAGCTTGGGCAGGGCTGAGTCACCC.

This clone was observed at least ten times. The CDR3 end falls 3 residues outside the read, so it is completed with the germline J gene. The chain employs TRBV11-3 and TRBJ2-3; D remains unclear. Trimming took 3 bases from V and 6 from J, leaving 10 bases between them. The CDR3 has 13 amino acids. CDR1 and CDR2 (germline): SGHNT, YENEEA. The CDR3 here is CASSFNKADTQYF. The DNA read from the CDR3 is TGTGCCAGCAGCTTTAACAAAGCGGATACG.

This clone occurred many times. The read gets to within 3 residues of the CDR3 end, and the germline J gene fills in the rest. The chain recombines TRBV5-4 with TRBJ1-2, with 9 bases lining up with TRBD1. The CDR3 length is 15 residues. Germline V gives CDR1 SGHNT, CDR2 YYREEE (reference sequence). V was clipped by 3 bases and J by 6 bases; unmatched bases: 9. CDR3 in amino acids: CASSSFGDRVHGYTF. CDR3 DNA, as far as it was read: TGTGCCAGCAGCTCCTTCGGGGACAGGGTACATGGC.

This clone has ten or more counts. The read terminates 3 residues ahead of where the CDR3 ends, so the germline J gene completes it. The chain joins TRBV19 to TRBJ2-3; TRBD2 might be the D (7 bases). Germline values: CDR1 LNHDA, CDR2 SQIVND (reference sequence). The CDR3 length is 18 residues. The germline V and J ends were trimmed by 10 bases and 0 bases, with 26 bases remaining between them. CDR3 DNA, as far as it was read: TGTGCCACCCGGGGGGCGGGCCGACGTGACTATAGCACAGATACG. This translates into CATRGAGRRDYSTDT. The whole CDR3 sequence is CATRGAGRRDYSTDTQYF.

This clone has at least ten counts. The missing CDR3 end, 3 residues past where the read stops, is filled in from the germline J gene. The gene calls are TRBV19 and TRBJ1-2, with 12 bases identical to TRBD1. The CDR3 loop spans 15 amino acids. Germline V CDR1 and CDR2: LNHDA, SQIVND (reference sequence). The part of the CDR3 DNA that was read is TGTGCCAGTAGTCCAGAGGGGACAGGGGGCATAGGC. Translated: CASSPEGTGGIG. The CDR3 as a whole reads CASSPEGTGGIGYTF.

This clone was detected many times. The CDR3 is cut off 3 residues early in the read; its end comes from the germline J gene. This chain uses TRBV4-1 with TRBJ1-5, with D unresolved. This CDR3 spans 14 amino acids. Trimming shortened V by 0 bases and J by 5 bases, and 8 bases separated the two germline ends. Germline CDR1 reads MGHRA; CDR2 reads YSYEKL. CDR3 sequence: CASSQEATDQPQHF. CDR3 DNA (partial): TGCGCCAGCAGCCAAGAGGCCACCGATCAGCCC.

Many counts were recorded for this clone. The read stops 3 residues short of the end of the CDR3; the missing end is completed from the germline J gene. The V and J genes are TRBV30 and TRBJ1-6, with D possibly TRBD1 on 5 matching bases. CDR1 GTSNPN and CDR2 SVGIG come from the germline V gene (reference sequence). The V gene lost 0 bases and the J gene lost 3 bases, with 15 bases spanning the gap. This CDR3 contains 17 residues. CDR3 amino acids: CAWSVWRGPVYNSPLHF. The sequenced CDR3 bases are TGTGCCTGGAGTGTATGGAGGGGCCCGGTCTATAATTCACCC.

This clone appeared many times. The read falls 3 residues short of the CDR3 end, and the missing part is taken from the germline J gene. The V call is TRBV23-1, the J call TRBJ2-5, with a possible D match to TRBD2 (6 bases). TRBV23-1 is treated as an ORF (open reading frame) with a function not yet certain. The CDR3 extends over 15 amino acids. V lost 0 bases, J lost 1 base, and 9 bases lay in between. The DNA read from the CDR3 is TGCGCCAGCAGTCAATCGTGGGACTTCCAAGAGACC. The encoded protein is CASSQSWDFQET. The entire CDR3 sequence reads CASSQSWDFQETQYF.

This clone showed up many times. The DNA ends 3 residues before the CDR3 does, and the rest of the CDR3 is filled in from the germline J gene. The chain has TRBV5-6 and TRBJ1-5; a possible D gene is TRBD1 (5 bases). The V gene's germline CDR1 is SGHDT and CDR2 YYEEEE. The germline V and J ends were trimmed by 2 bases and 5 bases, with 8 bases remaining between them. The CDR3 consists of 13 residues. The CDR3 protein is CASSLGEDQPQHF. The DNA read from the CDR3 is TGTGCCAGCAGCTTAGGGGAGGATCAGCCC.

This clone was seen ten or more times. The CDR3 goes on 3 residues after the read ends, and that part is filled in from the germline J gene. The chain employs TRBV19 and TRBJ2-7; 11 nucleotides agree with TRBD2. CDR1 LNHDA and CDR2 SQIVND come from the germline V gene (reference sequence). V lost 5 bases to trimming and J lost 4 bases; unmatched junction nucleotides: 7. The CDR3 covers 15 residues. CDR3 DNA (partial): TGTGCCAGTAGTCCGAACCTAGCGGGGGGATACGAG. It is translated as CASSPNLAGGYE. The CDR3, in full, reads CASSPNLAGGYEQYF.